The clone carrying this T cell receptor (beta chain) was found once. In the original workflow: Nucleated cell counts were estimated from reference gene primer amplification. Measured with immunoSEQ multiplex PCR; TCRdb has only the in-frame clones, and not every one. V, J and clone size were drawn from that table, and D and trimming were deduced from the DNA. The sample contains about 99,000 clones, nearly 90% of which appear only once. This sample stems from a study of blood T cell repertoires in COVID-19. Background on the study: COVID-19 samples, acute and convalescent, were from the United States, Italy and Spain. The analysed material was cDNA or gDNA that came from T cells, B-cell-depleted T cells, or PBMCs.

V shed 8 bases, J shed 2 bases, and the junction held 8 bases outside the gene matches. CDR1 is MDHEN, CDR2 SYDVKM, per germline. This CDR3 is 15 amino acids long. The sample consisted of peripheral blood. This clonotype was sampled from a man aged 45-65 years in a cohort sampled during active COVID-19. The chain combines TRBV28 with TRBJ1-5; 8 bases align to TRBD1. The CDR3 DNA reads TGTGCCAGCGGGAATGACAGGGGCCGCAATCAGCCCCAGCATTTT. It translates to CASGNDRGRNQPQHF.